The 14 T cell receptor beta chains below all came from one sample that was sequenced in a study of CD8 T cells in ankylosing spondylitis. TCRdb reanalysed the 5' RACE reads using MiXCR and keeps one entry per CDR3 protein. Of around 100,000 distinct CDR3 sequences in the sample, 24% were seen once. Sequenced input: synovial fluid, either unsorted or a sorted T cell fraction (not recorded which). The receptors were sampled from a male donor with ankylosing spondylitis.

This clonotype was detected a few times. CDR3 region: CASTEAYEQYF. In DNA form, the CDR3 reads TGCGCCAGCACCGAAGCCTACGAGCAGTACTTC. The chain is built from TRBV10-2 and TRBJ2-7; D gene ambiguous. V lost 7 bases and J 2 bases, leaving 6 bases between the germline ends. Germline V gene lookup returns CDR1 WSHSY and CDR2 SAAADI. CDR3 length: 11 residues.

This clonotype was counted between two and nine times. V and J are TRBV30 and TRBJ2-3, with unresolved D. CDR3 size: 11 residues. Trimming pared 4 bases from V and 4 bases from J, leaving 6 bases between. Germline CDR1 and CDR2: GTSNPN and SVGIG (reference sequence). CDR3 nucleotide sequence: TGTGCCTGGAATGGTCCAGATACGCAGTATTTT. Protein: CAWNGPDTQYF.

The sample holds a few counts of this clonotype. As DNA, the CDR3 is TGTGCCAGCAGCACCGACAGCGGGAGCGGCGGCACCGGGGAGCTGTTTTTT. It is translated as CASSTDSGSGGTGELFF. The V call is TRBV7-2, the J call TRBJ2-2, with 8 positions matching TRBD2. This CDR3 is 17 amino acids long. The germline gives CDR1 SGHTA, CDR2 FQGNSA. V was clipped by 5 bases and J by 4 bases; unmatched bases: 12.

This clonotype was seen a few times. V and J are TRBV14 and TRBJ2-7; either TRBD1 or TRBD2 may supply D (6 bases each). This CDR3 is built from 18 residues. Germline V gives CDR1 SGHDN, CDR2 FVKESK. The V end lost 0 bases, the J end lost 5 bases, and 23 bases lay between the germline ends. CDR3 sequence (DNA): TGTGCCAGCAGCCAAGAGAGACCCCGGGGGCTAGCTTACCACGAGCAGTACTTC. This encodes CASSQERPRGLAYHEQYF. The full variable domain, with the rest looked up from reference TRBV14 and TRBJ2-7, is EAGVTQFPSHSVIEKGQTVTLRCDPISGHDNLYWYRRVMGKEIKFLLHFVKESKQDESGMPNNRFLAERTGGTYSTLKVQPAELEDSGVYFCASSQERPRGLAYHEQYFGPGTRLTVT.

This clonotype was seen repeatedly, ten times or more. The V call is TRBV20-1, the J call TRBJ2-2, with D tentatively TRBD1 (5 bases). V lost 3 bases, J lost 0 bases, and 11 bases lay in between. CDR1 is DFQATT and CDR2 is SNEGSKA in the germline V gene (reference sequence). The CDR3 runs to 15 residues. Here the CDR3 reads CSARVGRANTGELFF. The CDR3 DNA follows: TGCAGTGCTAGGGTTGGCAGGGCGAACACCGGGGAGCTGTTTTTT.

The chain links TRBV2 to TRBJ2-1; 8 nucleotides match TRBD2. Trimming at V came to 11 bases and at J to 3 bases, leaving 18 bases not matched to a gene. Germline V gene sequence: CDR1 SNHLY, CDR2 FYNNEI. CDR3 length: 17 residues. CDR3 loop: CAEIPAETGGIYNEQFF. In DNA form, the CDR3 reads TGTGCCGAAATTCCAGCGGAAACGGGAGGGATCTACAATGAGCAGTTCTTC.

This chain joins TRBV6-2 or TRBV6-3 and TRBJ2-3; TRBD2 matches at 8 bases. Germline lookup yields CDR1 MNHEY and CDR2 SVGEGT. V was clipped by 6 bases and J by 6 bases; unmatched bases: 5. The CDR3 sequence is 13 residues long. The CDR3 region has the DNA TGTGCCAGCAGACCGACTAGCGTGGATACGCAGTATTTT. It translates to CASRPTSVDTQYF.

About this clonotype: Possible read error: a much larger clone is one base away. This CDR3 is CTRQGFGNSPLHF. In DNA, the CDR3 is TGTACCAGACAGGGCTTCGGGAATTCACCCCTCCACTTT. The rearrangement joins TRBV2 to TRBJ1-6, with 7 bases lining up with TRBD1. The CDR3 runs to 13 residues. Germline assignment: CDR1 SNHLY and CDR2 FYNNEI.

This clonotype has at least ten counts. The V and J genes are TRBV4-2 and TRBJ2-3; the match to TRBD2 covers 7 bases. Germline assignment: CDR1 LGHNA and CDR2 YNFKEQ. The trim removed 0 bases at V and 0 bases at J, leaving 3 bases unmatched. The CDR3 contains 16 residues. The CDR3 loop reads CASSQEPAGSTDTQYF. CDR3 in DNA: TGTGCCAGCAGCCAAGAGCCAGCGGGGAGCACAGATACGCAGTATTTT.

This clonotype came up a few times. The rearrangement links TRBV20-1 to TRBJ2-3, with D perhaps matching TRBD2 (6 bases). The ends were cut back, 3 bases at V and 0 bases at J, with 10 bases in the middle. Germline CDR1 DFQATT, CDR2 SNEGSKA (reference sequence). There are 14 residues in the CDR3. The CDR3 region has the DNA TGCAGTGCTAGCCCGGGGGTTAGCACAGATACGCAGTATTTT. Translation: CSASPGVSTDTQYF.

This clonotype was found many times. The chain joins TRBV3-1 to TRBJ2-5; 8 bases match TRBD2. V lost 5 bases to trimming and J lost 0 bases; unmatched junction nucleotides: 5. This CDR3 has 15 amino acids. Germline V CDR1 and CDR2: LGHDT, YNNKEL (reference sequence). CDR3 loop: CASSKLAVYQETQYF. The CDR3 DNA reads TGTGCCAGCAGCAAACTAGCGGTGTACCAAGAGACCCAGTACTTC.

This clonotype was seen repeatedly, ten times or more. This sequence joins TRBV20-1 and TRBJ1-5, with 7 nucleotides matching TRBD1. The CDR3 spans 13 residues. Germline CDR1 is DFQATT and CDR2 is SNEGSKA (reference sequence). Trimming cost V 8 bases and J 6 bases; bases outside gene matches: 10. CDR3 protein: CSSKRRGPQPQHF. CDR3 nucleotide sequence: TGCAGTTCTAAGCGGAGGGGGCCTCAGCCCCAGCATTTT.

Worth noting for this clonotype: A junction boundary mismatches the germline segment, possibly from a read error. The chain couples TRBV13 to TRBJ2-7, with 9 positions matching TRBD2. The germline V gene has CDR1 PRHDT and CDR2 FYEKMQ (reference sequence). CDR3 length: 13 amino acids. The CDR3 DNA reads TGTGCCAGCAGGTTAGCGGGGGAGAACGAGCAGTACTTC. Translated, it gives CASRLAGENEQYF. The full variable domain, in which reference TRBV13 and TRBJ2-7 provide the parts outside the CDR3, is AAGVIQSPRHLIKEKRETATLKCYPIPRHDTVYWYQQGPGQDPQFLISFYEKMQSDKGSIPDRFSAQQFSDYHSELNMSSLELGDSALYFCASRLAGENEQYFGPGTRLTVT.

The sample holds many counts of this clonotype. This sequence joins TRBV6-5 and TRBJ2-1; unclear D gene. This CDR3 is built from 15 residues. Between the trimmed V and J ends, which lost 5 bases and 3 bases, there was a span of 14 bases. Per germline, CDR1 MNHEY and CDR2 SVGAGI. CDR3 amino acids: CASSNNLVGYNEQFF. Written as DNA, the CDR3 is TGTGCCAGCAGTAACAATCTAGTGGGCTACAATGAGCAGTTCTTC.